Shown below are 21 T cell receptor beta chains from a single sample sequenced in a study of blood T cell repertoires in COVID-19. Assay used: immunoSEQ multiplex PCR; TCRdb lists only in-frame clones, some missing. The sample carries roughly 140,000 clones, 80% recorded once. Sequencing used peripheral blood. The receptors were sampled from a man between 65 and 85 years old who had recovered from COVID-19.

The CDR3 is CASSPGQASSYEQYF. In nucleotides, the CDR3 is TGTGCCAGCAGTCCCGGACAGGCAAGCTCCTACGAGCAGTACTTC. The chain combines TRBV6-2 or TRBV6-3 with TRBJ2-7; TRBD1 matches 7 bases. The V segment lost 5 bases and the J segment 0 bases; nucleotides outside the gene matches: 7. CDR1 MNHEY and CDR2 SVGEGT come from the germline V gene. CDR3 length: 15 residues.

The table lists this clone with a few counts. The rearrangement links TRBV11-2 to TRBJ2-3, with TRBD1 matching over 9 bases. CDR1 is SGHAT, CDR2 FQNNGV, per germline. The ends lost 5 bases at V and 0 bases at J; junction bases unmatched: 6. The CDR3 has 16 amino acids. CDR3 protein: CASSPRGTGSTDTQYF. DNA of the CDR3: TGTGCCAGCAGCCCAAGGGGGACAGGGAGCACAGATACGCAGTATTTT.

The chain joins TRBV10-1 to TRBJ2-7, with D possibly being TRBD2 (6 bases). Germline lookup yields CDR1 WNHNN and CDR2 SYGVQD (reference sequence). This CDR3 comprises 14 residues. V lost 2 bases and J lost 7, with 15 bases in between. CDR3 protein: CASSELGPAGEQYF. The CDR3 nucleotides are TGCGCCAGCAGTGAGCTCGGACCGGCGGGAGAGCAGTACTTC.

This clone came up a few times. J is TRBJ1-2 and V is TRBV18, with TRBD1 matching over 8 bases. The CDR3 has 15 amino acids. With V trimmed by 6 bases and J by 2 bases, 8 bases remained unmatched. Germline lookup yields CDR1 KGHSH and CDR2 LQKENI. This CDR3 reads CASSPDRGGNYGYTF. CDR3 bases: TGTGCCAGCTCGCCCGACAGGGGAGGGAACTATGGCTACACCTTC. Full variable domain (rest looked up from reference TRBV18 and TRBJ1-2): NAGVMQNPRHLVRRRGQEARLRCSPMKGHSHVYWYRQLPEEGLKFMVYLQKENIIDESGMPKERFSAEFPKEGPSILRIQQVVRGDSAAYFCASSPDRGGNYGYTFGSGTRLTVV.

This chain joins TRBV27 and TRBJ2-7, with TRBD2 matching 11 bases. CDR1 and CDR2 (germline): MNHEY, SMNVEV (reference sequence). CDR3 size: 17 residues. V was clipped by 4 bases and J by 2 bases; unmatched bases: 10. The CDR3 loop is CASSSTSGGLLTYEQYF. CDR3 nucleotides: TGTGCCAGCAGTTCTACTAGCGGGGGACTTTTGACCTACGAGCAGTACTTC.

The genes are TRBV7-2 and TRBJ2-3; 7 bases line up with TRBD2. Unmatched junction bases numbered 13, after V lost 6 bases and J lost 10 bases. The CDR3 extends over 14 amino acids. CDR1 is SGHTA and CDR2 is FQGNSA in the germline V gene. The CDR3 DNA is TGTGCCAGCAGAAAGACTAGCCCCTCAGTCGCGCAGTATTTT. Its protein product is CASRKTSPSVAQYF.

This chain links TRBV27 with TRBJ2-7, with 12 bases fitting TRBD2. The trim removed 2 bases at V and 0 bases at J, leaving 5 bases unmatched. Germline loops: CDR1 MNHEY, CDR2 SMNVEV (reference sequence). The CDR3 loop spans 17 amino acids. CDR3: CASSLGTSGWSSYEQYF. The CDR3 coding sequence is TGTGCCAGCAGTTTAGGGACTAGCGGGTGGAGCTCCTACGAGCAGTACTTC.

This clone is a singleton in its sample. This chain uses TRBV2 with TRBJ2-1, with D possibly matching TRBD2 (6 bases). Trimming took off 7 bases at V and 4 bases at J, with 8 bases between the two ends. CDR3 length equals 12 residues. Germline CDR1 is SNHLY and CDR2 is FYNNEI. The CDR3 sequence is CASIGGYNEQFF. The CDR3 DNA reads TGTGCCAGCATTGGGGGGTACAATGAGCAGTTCTTC.

This CDR3 is CASSHYGETQYF. DNA for the CDR3: TGTGCCAGCTCACACTACGGAGAGACCCAGTACTTC. The chain uses TRBV18 and TRBJ2-5, with D unresolved. The CDR3 has 12 amino acids. The ends were cut back, 4 bases at V and 4 bases at J, with 7 bases in the middle. Germline V gene lookup returns CDR1 KGHSH and CDR2 LQKENI.

This clone was found a few times. The rearrangement uses TRBV10-3 and TRBJ2-7; 8 bases are a match to TRBD1. Germline CDR1 and CDR2: ENHRY and SYGVKD. CDR3 length: 14 residues. The V segment lost 10 bases and the J segment 4 bases; nucleotides outside the gene matches: 12. The CDR3 is CATLGQGLVYEQYF. The CDR3 nucleotides are TGTGCCACCCTTGGACAGGGACTCGTTTACGAGCAGTACTTC.

This clone has just a few counts. The rearrangement joins TRBV5-1 to TRBJ1-1, with a tentative D call TRBD1 (6 bases). This CDR3 is built from 15 residues. From germline, CDR1 is SGHRS and CDR2 YFSETQ. Trimming removed 3 bases at V and 0 bases at J, with 12 bases between. The DNA for the CDR3 is TGCGCCAGCAGCTCCGGACAGCTTATGAACACTGAAGCTTTCTTT. This gives the protein CASSSGQLMNTEAFF.

The CDR3 region is CASSFGGFTYEQYF. The CDR3, as DNA: TGCGCCAGCAGCTTCGGGGGGTTCACCTACGAGCAGTACTTC. The rearrangement joins TRBV5-1 to TRBJ2-7, with 7 bases identical to TRBD2. The germline CDR1 and CDR2 sequences are SGHRS and YFSETQ. CDR3 length: 14 amino acids. With 2 bases clipped from V and 2 bases from J, the junction kept 4 bases outside the gene matches.

The chain is built from TRBV27 and TRBJ2-5; D gene unclear. Germline V gives CDR1 MNHEY, CDR2 SMNVEV (reference sequence). V was pared by 6 bases and J by 7 bases, with 9 bases between. The CDR3 sequence is 11 residues long. CDR3 DNA sequence: TGTGCCAGCAGGTTAACGGGGACCCAGTACTTC. This encodes CASRLTGTQYF.

This clone was seen a few times. In nucleotides, the CDR3 is TGCAGCGCCGAGAGCGGCCTCTACGAGCAGTACTTC. Protein sequence: CSAESGLYEQYF. The chain joins TRBV29-1 to TRBJ2-7, with D perhaps matching TRBD2 (5 bases). This CDR3 is 12 amino acids long. The V and J ends lost 7 bases and 3 bases respectively, with 13 bases between them. Germline CDR1 is SQVTM and CDR2 is ANQGSEA.

This clone appeared a few times. The J gene is TRBJ2-5, the V gene TRBV5-6; TRBD1 matches 9 bases. Germline assignment: CDR1 SGHDT and CDR2 YYEEEE. This CDR3 has 14 residues. J was trimmed by 5 bases and V by 3 bases; bases with no gene match: 5. The CDR3 nucleotides read TGTGCCAGCAGCTCGGACAGGGGAGGCGAGACCCAGTACTTC. Amino acids: CASSSDRGGETQYF.

This clone was found a few times. The chain recombines TRBV29-1 with TRBJ2-1; 9 nucleotides line up with TRBD1. CDR3 length: 13 residues. Germline CDR1 is SQVTM and CDR2 is ANQGSEA. Trimming at V came to 5 bases and at J to 5 bases, leaving 4 bases not matched to a gene. CDR3 coding DNA: TGCAGCGTTATGGGACAGGGAAACAATGAGCAGTTCTTC. Translation: CSVMGQGNNEQFF.

J is TRBJ2-2 and V is TRBV27; perhaps TRBD2 as D (6 bases). Germline CDR1 MNHEY, CDR2 SMNVEV (reference sequence). The CDR3 loop spans 12 amino acids. The germline V and J ends were trimmed by 4 bases and 7 bases, with 7 bases remaining between them. CDR3 DNA: TGTGCCAGCAGTTGGGGGGTCGGGGAGCTGTTTTTT. Protein product: CASSWGVGELFF.

There are a few counts of this clone. The chain employs TRBV11-2 and TRBJ2-3, with TRBD2 identical over 8 bases. CDR3 length equals 17 residues. CDR1 and CDR2 from the germline V gene are SGHAT and FQNNGV. V lost 1 base and J lost 4; bases outside the gene matches: 10. The CDR3 spells CASSLVRSSGTPDTQYF. Written as DNA, the CDR3 is TGTGCCAGCAGCTTAGTTCGGAGTAGCGGGACCCCAGATACGCAGTATTTT.

The rearrangement uses TRBV10-3 and TRBJ2-3, with 12 bases matching TRBD2. CDR1 is ENHRY and CDR2 is SYGVKD in the germline V gene. J lost 2 bases, V lost 2 bases, and 2 bases had no gene match. There are 16 residues in the CDR3. The CDR3 nucleotides read TGTGCCATCAGTGAGCGGACTAGCGGGGACACAGATACGCAGTATTTT. It yields the protein CAISERTSGDTDTQYF.

This rearrangement joins TRBV5-1 to TRBJ2-7, with 8 bases identical to TRBD2. This CDR3 is 15 amino acids long. Germline CDR1 and CDR2: SGHRS and YFSETQ. V shed 4 bases and J 3 bases; nucleotides not matched to a gene: 9. CDR3 bases: TGCGCCAGCAGCCCCGGGGGGGGATCGTTCTACGAGCAGTACTTC. This codes for CASSPGGGSFYEQYF. The entire variable domain, with the rest obtained from reference TRBV5-1 and TRBJ2-7, is as follows: KAGVTQTPRYLIKTRGQQVTLSCSPISGHRSVSWYQQTPGQGLQFLFEYFSETQRNKGNFPGRFSGRQFSNSRSEMNVSTLELGDSALYLCASSPGGGSFYEQYFGPGTRLTVT.

This chain uses TRBV27 with TRBJ2-1; tentatively, D is TRBD1 (5 bases). The CDR3 consists of 13 residues. The V and J ends lost 5 bases and 4 bases respectively, with 9 bases between them. Germline CDR1 is MNHEY and CDR2 is SMNVEV (reference sequence). The CDR3 DNA reads TGTGCCAGCAGTACGACAGCTTACAATGAGCAGTTCTTC. The encoded protein is CASSTTAYNEQFF.